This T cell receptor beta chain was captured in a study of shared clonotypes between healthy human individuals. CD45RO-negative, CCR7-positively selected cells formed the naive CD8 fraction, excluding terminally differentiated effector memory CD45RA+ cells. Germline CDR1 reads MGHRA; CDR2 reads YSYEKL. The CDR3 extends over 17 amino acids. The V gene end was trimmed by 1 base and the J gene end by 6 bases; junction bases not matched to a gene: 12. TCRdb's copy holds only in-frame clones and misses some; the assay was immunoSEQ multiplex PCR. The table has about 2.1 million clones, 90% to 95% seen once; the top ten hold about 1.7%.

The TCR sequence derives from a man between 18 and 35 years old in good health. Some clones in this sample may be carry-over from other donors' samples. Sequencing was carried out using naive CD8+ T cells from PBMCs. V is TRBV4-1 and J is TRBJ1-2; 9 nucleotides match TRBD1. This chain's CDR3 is CASSQGPLQGARDGYTF. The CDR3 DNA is TGCGCCAGCAGCCAAGGACCTCTACAGGGGGCCCGGGATGGCTACACCTTC.